This entry is about one T cell receptor (beta chain). Its specificity is not known. This record comes from a study of cytomegalovirus exposure and HLA in healthy donors. The junction had 1 base not matched to a gene; V was cut back by 7 bases and J by 4 bases. The CDR3 extends over 13 amino acids. In germline, CDR1 is LNHDA, CDR2 SQIVND (reference sequence). A multiplex PCR was run with 60 Vbeta primers and 13 Jbeta primers. Data came from immunoSEQ multiplex PCR; TCRdb stores just in-frame clones and leaves some out. Counted here are about 160,000 clones, around 90% occurring once; the ten biggest clones make up 0.85% to 1%. Overall study findings and caveats: There were reportedly fewer N-insertions in an Asian-associated ancestry cluster than the roughly 670-donor mean, in a later analysis.

The sequence was obtained from a woman in her twenties or thirties in good health and CMV-seronegative. The sample consisted of PBMCs. The chain recombines TRBV19 with TRBJ1-6; 7 nucleotides match TRBD1. The DNA for the CDR3 is TGTGCCAGTATGGGACAGTATAATTCACCCCTCCACTTT. Translating it yields CASMGQYNSPLHF.